This T cell receptor beta chain was recorded in a study of blood T cell repertoires in COVID-19. With regard to this clone: This CDR3 is also generated by other DNA sequences in the sample.

Participants' own reports of clinical history determined their cohort assignment. With V trimmed by 3 bases and J by 9 bases, 0 bases remained unmatched. This CDR3 spans 13 amino acids. Germline V gene lookup returns CDR1 SGHTA and CDR2 FQGNSA. In the source study's methods: It was from reference gene primer amplification that nucleated cell counts were estimated. Sequencing used immunoSEQ multiplex PCR; TCRdb keeps in-frame clones, though not all of them. V, J and clone size reflect that table, while D and trimming were determined from the DNA. Of 320,000 or so clones in the sample, around nine tenths were seen once.

The chain links TRBV7-2 to TRBJ2-1; 12 bases match TRBD2. The source is a man aged 55 to 70 who had recovered from COVID-19. Sequenced sample: PBMCs or T cells enriched from blood (not recorded which). The CDR3 sequence: CASSLGLAGEQFF. The CDR3, as DNA: TGTGCCAGCAGCTTGGGACTAGCGGGTGAGCAGTTCTTC.